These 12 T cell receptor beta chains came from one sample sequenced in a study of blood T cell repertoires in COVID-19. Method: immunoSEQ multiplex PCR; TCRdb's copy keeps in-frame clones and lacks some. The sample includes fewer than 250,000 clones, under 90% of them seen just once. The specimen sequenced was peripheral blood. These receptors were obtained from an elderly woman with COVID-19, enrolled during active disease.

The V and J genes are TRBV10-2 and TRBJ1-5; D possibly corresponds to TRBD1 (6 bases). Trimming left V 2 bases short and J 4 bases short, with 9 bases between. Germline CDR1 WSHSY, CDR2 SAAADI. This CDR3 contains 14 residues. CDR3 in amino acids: CASSERGQNQPQHF. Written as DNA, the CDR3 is TGCGCCAGCAGTGAGCGAGGACAGAATCAGCCCCAGCATTTT.

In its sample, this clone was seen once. CDR3 region: CASTADPWTANTEAFF. As DNA, the CDR3 is TGTGCCAGTACCGCGGACCCCTGGACAGCGAACACTGAAGCTTTCTTT. The V gene is TRBV19, the J gene TRBJ1-1, with D tentatively TRBD1 (6 bases). Germline CDR1 LNHDA, CDR2 SQIVND (reference sequence). V was clipped by 7 bases and J by 1 base, with 19 bases between them. The CDR3 is 16 residues long.

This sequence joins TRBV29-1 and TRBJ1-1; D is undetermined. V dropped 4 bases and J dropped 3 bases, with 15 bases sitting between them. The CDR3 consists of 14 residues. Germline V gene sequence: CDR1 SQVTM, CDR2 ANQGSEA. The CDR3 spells CSVAPHGQHTEAFF. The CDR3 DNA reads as TGCAGCGTTGCACCCCATGGGCAGCACACTGAAGCTTTCTTT.

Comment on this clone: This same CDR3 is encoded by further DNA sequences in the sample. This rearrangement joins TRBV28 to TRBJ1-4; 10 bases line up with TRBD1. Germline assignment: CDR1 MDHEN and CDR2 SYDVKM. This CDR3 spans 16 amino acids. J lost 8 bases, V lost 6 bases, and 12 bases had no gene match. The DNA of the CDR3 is TGTGCCAGCAGCCGCCCTACTGGGACAGGGGTAGAAAAACTGTTTTTT. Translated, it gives CASSRPTGTGVEKLFF.

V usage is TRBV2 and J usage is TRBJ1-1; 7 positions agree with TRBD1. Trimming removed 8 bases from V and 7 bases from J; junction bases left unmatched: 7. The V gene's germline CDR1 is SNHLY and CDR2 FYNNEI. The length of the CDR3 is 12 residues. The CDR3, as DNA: TGTGCCAGCCGGACAGGTGGGGTTGAAGCTTTCTTT. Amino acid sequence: CASRTGGVEAFF.

This CDR3 is CASSYGTGKMNTEAFF. The CDR3 DNA sequence: TGTGCCAGCAGTTACGGGACAGGGAAAATGAACACTGAAGCTTTCTTT. The rearrangement uses TRBV6-5 and TRBJ1-1; 9 nucleotides line up with TRBD1. Germline V gene data show CDR1 as MNHEY and CDR2 as SVGAGI. Unmatched junction bases numbered 4, after V lost 2 bases and J lost 0 bases. The CDR3 is 16 amino acids.

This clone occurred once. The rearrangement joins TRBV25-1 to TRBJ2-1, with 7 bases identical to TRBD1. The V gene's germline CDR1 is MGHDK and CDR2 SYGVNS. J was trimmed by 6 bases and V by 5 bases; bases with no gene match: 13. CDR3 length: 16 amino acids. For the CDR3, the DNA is TGTGCCAGCAGTCCCCACCGCCCGGGACAGTTCAATGAGCAGTTCTTC. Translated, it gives CASSPHRPGQFNEQFF.

CDR3 DNA: TGTGCCAGCAGCTTAGTCGAGGAAATCGGGGAGCTGTTTTTT. This gives the protein CASSLVEEIGELFF. This chain links TRBV11-2 with TRBJ2-2; D remains ambiguous. The CDR3 contains 14 residues. Germline V gene data show CDR1 as SGHAT and CDR2 as FQNNGV. V was pared by 1 base and J by 7 bases, with 10 bases between.

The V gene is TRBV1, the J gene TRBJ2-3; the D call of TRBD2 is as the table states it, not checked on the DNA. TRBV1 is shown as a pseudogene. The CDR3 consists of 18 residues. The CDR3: CTSSQDWILAGSRDTQYF. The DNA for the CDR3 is TGCACCAGCAGCCAAGATTGGATACTAGCGGGGAGCAGAGATACGCAGTATTTT.

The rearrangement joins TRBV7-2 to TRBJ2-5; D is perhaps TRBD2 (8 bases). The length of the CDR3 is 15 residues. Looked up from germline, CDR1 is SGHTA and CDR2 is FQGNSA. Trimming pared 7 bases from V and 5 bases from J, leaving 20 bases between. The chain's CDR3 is CASTREGAVWETQYF. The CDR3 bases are TGTGCCAGCACTCGGGAGGGGGCGGTATGGGAGACCCAGTACTTC.

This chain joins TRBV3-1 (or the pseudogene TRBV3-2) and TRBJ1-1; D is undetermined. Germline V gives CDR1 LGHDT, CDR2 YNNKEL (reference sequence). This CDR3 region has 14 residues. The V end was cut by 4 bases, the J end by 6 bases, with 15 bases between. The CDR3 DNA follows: TGTGCCAGCAGCCGCCGCGAGGGTGGCTCTGAAGCTTTCTTT. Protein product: CASSRREGGSEAFF.

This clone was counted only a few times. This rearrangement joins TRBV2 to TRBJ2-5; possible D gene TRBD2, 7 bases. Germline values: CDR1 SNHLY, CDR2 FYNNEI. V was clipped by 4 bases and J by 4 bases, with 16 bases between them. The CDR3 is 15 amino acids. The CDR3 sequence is CASSGRGGTRETQYF. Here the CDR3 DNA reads TGTGCCAGCAGTGGGAGGGGGGGCACAAGAGAGACCCAGTACTTC.